This T cell receptor beta chain is from a study of blood T cell repertoires in COVID-19. The wider study: The United States, Italy and Spain were the sources of the acute and convalescent COVID-19 samples. The cDNA or gDNA used as material had been derived from T cells, B-cell-depleted T cells, or PBMCs.

Original methodology: Estimation of nucleated cell counts was performed using reference gene primer amplification. The table came from immunoSEQ multiplex PCR; TCRdb's copy has only in-frame clones and leaves some out. V and J calls and clone size are copied from that table; D and trimming were computed from the DNA. The table lists about 60,000 clones, roughly 84% of them singletons. Germline values: CDR1 KGHSH, CDR2 LQKENI. V was shortened by 3 bases and J by 0 bases, with 6 bases between the two germline ends. CDR3 length: 13 amino acids. The source material was peripheral blood. This chain uses TRBV18 with TRBJ2-7, with D uncertain. The TCR sequence derives from an older man with acute or convalescent COVID-19. The CDR3 DNA is TGTGCCAGCTCACCTCCGGGCTCCTACGAGCAGTACTTC. Translated: CASSPPGSYEQYF.